This T cell receptor beta chain originates from a study of radiotherapy plus CTLA-4 blockade in lung cancer. The method was immunoSEQ multiplex PCR; TCRdb's version includes in-frame clones alone and lacks a portion of them. The data show tens of thousands of clones, 76% seen once. The TCR was taken from a human donor with non-small cell lung cancer who had stable disease on radiotherapy plus ipilimumab. The sequences come from peripheral blood, collected from a patient treated with radiotherapy plus ipilimumab.

The CDR3 DNA is TGTGCCAGCAGCCTTGGGACAGCCATTGAAGCTTTCTTT. Its translation: CASSLGTAIEAFF. V and J are TRBV7-9 and TRBJ1-1; TRBD1 agrees at 7 bases. The germline gives CDR1 SEHNR, CDR2 FQNEAQ (reference sequence). V was clipped by 5 bases and J by 7 bases; unmatched bases: 7. The CDR3 has 13 residues. Together with reference TRBV7-9 and TRBJ1-1, the CDR3 gives the full variable domain: DTGVSQNPRHKITKRGQNVTFRCDPISEHNRLYWYRQTLGQGPEFLTYFQNEAQLEKSRLLSDRFSAERPKGSFSTLEIQRTEQGDSAMYLCASSLGTAIEAFFGQGTRLTVV.